The T cell receptor (beta chain) described here comes from a study of blood T cell repertoires in COVID-19. Overall study: PBMCs, B-cell-depleted T cells, or T cells provided the cDNA or gDNA that made up the material.

In the original analysis: Reference gene primer amplification yielded estimated nucleated cell counts. The assay was immunoSEQ multiplex PCR, and TCRdb's table has in-frame clones only and misses some. V, J and clone size are taken as reported in that table, and D and trimming were inferred from the DNA itself. The sample has over 140,000 clones; 80% to 85% are singletons. This CDR3 contains 17 residues. CDR1 and CDR2 (germline): MNHEY, SVGEGT. V lost 5 bases to trimming and J lost 4 bases, with 22 bases between them. The chain combines TRBV6-2 or TRBV6-3 with TRBJ2-3, with a tentative D call TRBD2 (6 bases). The material sequenced was peripheral blood. The receptor was derived from an older woman with acute or convalescent COVID-19. The CDR3 reads CASSQRMVTRPADTQYF. The CDR3 nucleotides are TGTGCCAGCAGTCAAAGGATGGTGACTAGACCGGCAGATACGCAGTATTTT.